The sequence of this TCR beta chain was determined in a study of cytomegalovirus exposure and HLA in healthy donors listed by TCRdb under 2017. Describing the broader study: In an earlier analysis of 587 of the donors, around 300 Gb of sequence data and 90 million to 120 million unique TCR beta sequences from 150 million to 200 million T cells were reported. An early release that covered 500 to 800 HLA-typed donors contained approximately 300 gigabases of sequencing data and about 93 million unique TCR sequences. Among the roughly 400 genotyped donors, around 81% belonged to the genetic ancestry cluster associated with self-reported Caucasian donors. The aim of the study was to test whether cataloging public T cell receptors could identify signatures of past pathogen exposure. Using immunosequencing, the study profiled T cell repertoires from 550 to 750 subjects and related those repertoires to cytomegalovirus serostatus. Besides the first cohort of 666 subjects, a separate validation cohort made up of 90 to 150 different subjects was used. To predict cytomegalovirus infection status, the study brought together high-throughput TCR immunosequencing, statistical association of individual TCRs with disease status, and machine learning. To study patterns of TCR occurrence, a later analysis re-analyzed previously published TCR beta repertoires from more than 550 donors and added high-resolution HLA genotyping. Rather than using new phenotypic data, the later analysis identified candidate immune exposures from TCR beta sequences and from how often those sequences occurred across donors. In an earlier analysis of roughly 580 of the donors, high-throughput TCR beta sequencing was used to judge whether each TCR beta V gene segment behaved as functional or pseudogenic. Donor age, sex, ethnicity and CMV serostatus were compiled alongside the repertoire data. Genome-wide SNP genotypes for about 65% of the roughly 670 donors were used in a later genetic analysis, which treated that subset as a discovery cohort. Every repertoire in the discovery cohort had been generated on one and the same sequencing platform. HLA typing covered class I and class II loci at four-digit resolution. Typing coverage varied by locus: roughly 629-630 donors for A, B, C, DRB1 and DQB1; about 520 for DQA1; 600 to 610 for DPA1; under 490 for DPB1. Four or five DR-DQ haplotypes were handled as single units for association and clustering because linkage in the cohort was strong. Among some 400 genotyped donors of the cohort, an average of around 240,000 unique TCR beta nucleotide sequences was sequenced per donor, of which 15% to 20% were non-productive. What the work shows at the level of the full study, not this receptor alone: An association between a missense DCLRE1C variant and V-gene and J-gene trimming of TCR beta chains was found in a later genetic analysis and replicated in an independent cohort. The earlier analysis of approximately 540 of the donors excluded approximately 17 rarely observed V segments, including chromosome 9 orphons, because counts were too low. Correlated functional status among segregating V segments might be attributable to linkage disequilibrium, but an unknown experimental factor could not be ruled out. In this cohort, only TCR beta chains were sequenced, and detectable features were limited by the absence of alpha or paired-chain data. The authors suggested that the approach could potentially be extended to other disease states and immunological phenotypes. In a later analysis, HLA-associated TCR beta chains were found to be more clonally expanded and to have lower generation probabilities than equally common non-associated chains. In vitro tests confirmed that three of the cytomegalovirus-associated TCR beta chains recognize cytomegalovirus antigens. Broadly in line with IMGT annotations, most TCR beta V segments showed up in productive rearrangements about 87% or about 30% of the time in an earlier analysis of 587 of the donors. Sequencing depth was assumed to be roughly uniform across donors in the presence/absence analyses, though that assumption may not hold. For the cohort, immune exposure information was limited to CMV serostatus. Assigning TCR associations to individual alleles was difficult when HLA alleles, especially DR and DQ, strongly co-occurred. A further reported finding was that TCR beta sequences accurately predicted the HLA-A and HLA-B alleles for most subjects in the first cohort. A group of highly shared sequence variants was considered likely to be a technical artifact of the sequencing pipeline. In a later analysis, the rate of TCR association differed among HLA loci, with DRB1 alleles having the most associated TCRs and HLA-C alleles having the fewest. A later analysis associated approximately 17,000 TCR beta sequences with specific HLA alleles at a false discovery rate of 0.05. Because HLA typing was unavailable for some donors at each locus, only the typed subset was used in association tests. According to a later analysis, most CMV-associated TCR beta chains appeared to be HLA-restricted, and the HLA associations seemed to be driven largely by CMV exposure. Compared with the approximately 670-donor mean, donors in an Asian-associated ancestry cluster had fewer N-insertions in productive TCRs, according to a later genetic analysis. The study gave a list of some 150 TCR beta chains associated with cytomegalovirus. Several of the top co-occurrence clusters appeared to be linked to parvovirus B19, influenza, CMV and Epstein-Barr virus, according to a later analysis. The classifier was reported to diagnose cytomegalovirus status with high specificity and sensitivity in both the original and validation cohorts. Across donors, most TCR sequences were observed very rarely, whereas some public TCRs were present in many individuals. Some IMGT-functional V segments, including TRBV6-2 and TRBV6-3, could not be distinguished by the 87-base-pair reads and were therefore excluded.

Points on this clone: Its antigen is unknown. No much larger clonotype is one base removed from it; base qualities were not supplied.

Trimming removed 6 bases from V and 3 bases from J; the gene matches leave 9 bases unexplained. The CDR3 sequence holds 15 residues, the cysteine and phenylalanine included. Of all the DNA, just the CDR3 is kept, 45 bases in frame from base 1. Based on the germline V gene (reference sequence), the CDR1 and CDR2 sequences are MNHEY and SMNVEV. The cohort was made up of 666 healthy bone marrow donors. At the time of sampling, every cohort member was nominally healthy, though immune exposures that went unrecorded were likely present. The donor was CMV seronegative and belonged to the group of 320 or so seronegative cohort members. A peripheral blood sample was provided by each donor, and peripheral blood mononuclear cells were used for TCR beta sequencing. Genomic DNA was extracted from the blood cell samples with the Qiagen DNeasy Blood Extraction Kit. The library came from the immunoSEQ multiplex PCR assay. A mixture of 60 forward primers for TCR Vbeta segments and 13 reverse primers for TCR Jbeta segments was used in the multiplex PCR. The CDR3 region of rearranged TCR beta genes was amplified from genomic DNA with a multiplex PCR assay. The Illumina HiSeq System was used to sequence the amplified TCR beta libraries as 87-base-pair reads. The original pipeline was this. Across the 700 or so repertoires, a later analysis counted roughly 77 million unique TCR beta chains, roughly 11 million of which were shared by at least two donors. To remove PCR and sequencing errors, raw reads were error-corrected and collapsed into unique sequences using a nearest-neighbor algorithm that merged closely related sequences. Alignment of CDR3 sequences to IMGT reference sequences was used to assign V, D and J gene segments. For a sequence to be retained, a match of at least six nucleotides to both a V gene segment and a J gene segment was required. A rearrangement was called productive if the CDR3 had no stop codons and remained in frame with V and J, and every other rearrangement was called non-productive. CDR3 was defined according to IMGT convention as the region running from the second conserved V-encoded cysteine to the conserved J-encoded phenylalanine. Sequences without an unambiguous match to a single V gene segment were excluded from the earlier analysis of 450 to 650 of the donors. An earlier analysis of several hundred of the donors called V segments functional above 56.7% productive rearrangements and segregating when the between-donor standard deviation exceeded 5%. A statistical classification framework was built for diagnosing cytomegalovirus status from the catalog of TCR beta chain sequences. In a later analysis, TCR nucleotide sequences were compared against IMGT/GENE-DB human TR gene sequences so that V and J genes could be assigned. The TCRdist pipeline was used in a later analysis to assign CDR3 sequences and most-parsimonious VDJ recombination scenarios. In a later analysis, each TCR beta chain was defined by its CDR3 amino acid sequence together with its V-gene family, and reads without a unique V-gene family were excluded. As a way to deal with suspected cross-contamination and a sequencing artifact, a later analysis dropped 450 to 700 nucleotide sequences that were highly shared and had low generation probability. A later analysis calculated a clonal expansion index for each public chain from normalized within-repertoire ranks of inferred template counts. Generation probabilities in a later analysis came from a VDJ recombination model fitted to out-of-frame rearrangements, and those results were checked against IGoR. A later analysis scored TCR-TCR, TCR-HLA and TCR-CMV co-occurrence with hypergeometric tests, applying a repertoire-size bias correction to TCR pairs. To estimate false discovery rates, a later analysis permuted the HLA or CMV assignments 20 times. In a later analysis, co-occurring TCRs were grouped using DBSCAN, and TCRdist sequence similarity was added for clustering within HLA-allele-positive subsets. Repertoires with fewer than 30,000 or more than 120,000 public chains, plus five repertoires with anomalous nucleotide sharing, were excluded from co-occurrence clustering. TCRdb obtained this table from immuneACCESS and retained in-frame rearrangements with V and J assigned. These tables miss some clones; where compared with another copy, unresolved V genes account for less than half of the shortfall, and the remainder is unexplained. V and J calls and clone size follow that table, whereas D and trimming were derived from the DNA. Recorded for this sample are roughly 200,000 clones; 70% to 80% of them occurred a single time. Approximately 2% of the sample is taken by the ten largest.

The rearranged segments are TRBV27 and TRBJ2-7; a stretch of 9 junction bases matches TRBD2. The specimen was PBMCs. The sequence was collected from a young man in good health and CMV-seronegative. The nucleotides read TGTGCCAGCAGCCCCGGGACTAGCCCTATCTACGAGCAGTACTTC. It translates to CASSPGTSPIYEQYF.